A single sample gave rise to the 8 T cell receptor beta chains below, sequenced in a study of blood T cell repertoires in COVID-19. Produced via immunoSEQ multiplex PCR; TCRdb's table is partial and in-frame only. The sample has about 330,000 clones, over 75% seen once. Sequenced sample: peripheral blood. The receptors shown here come from a woman aged 50 to 60 with active or convalescent COVID-19.

The rearrangement joins TRBV29-1 to TRBJ2-7; 7 bases fit TRBD1. The length of the CDR3 is 14 residues. Germline V gene data show CDR1 as SQVTM and CDR2 as ANQGSEA. Germline trimming cut 6 bases from V and 4 bases from J; bases unmatched to any gene: 12. The CDR3, as DNA: TGCAGCGTACCCGGACAGGTTAGGACTTACGAGCAGTACTTC. Translated, it gives CSVPGQVRTYEQYF.

The genes are TRBV24-1 and TRBJ2-5; the match to TRBD2 covers 9 bases. The CDR3 consists of 15 residues. The V and J ends lost 4 bases and 6 bases, in that order; junction bases with no gene match: 8. CDR1 and CDR2 (germline): KGHDR, SFDVKD. Here the CDR3 reads CATSESGRLMKTQYF. CDR3 bases: TGTGCCACCAGTGAAAGCGGGAGGCTCATGAAGACCCAGTACTTC.

CDR3: CASSPTSGRDYEQYF. DNA of the CDR3: TGTGCCAGCTCACCGACTAGCGGGAGGGACTACGAGCAGTACTTC. This rearrangement joins TRBV18 to TRBJ2-7, with 14 bases aligning to TRBD2. V shed 3 bases, J shed 3 bases, and the junction held 1 base outside the gene matches. CDR1 KGHSH and CDR2 LQKENI come from the germline V gene. The CDR3 consists of 15 residues. Full variable domain (rest looked up from reference TRBV18 and TRBJ2-7): NAGVMQNPRHLVRRRGQEARLRCSPMKGHSHVYWYRQLPEEGLKFMVYLQKENIIDESGMPKERFSAEFPKEGPSILRIQQVVRGDSAAYFCASSPTSGRDYEQYFGPGTRLTVT.

This clone came up once. V and J are TRBV6-2 or TRBV6-3 and TRBJ1-2; no reliable D call. Trimming took off 3 bases at V and 2 bases at J, with 7 bases between the two ends. CDR1 MNHEY and CDR2 SVGEGT come from the germline V gene. The CDR3 loop spans 13 amino acids. CDR3 DNA: TGTGCCAGCAGTTATGGGCCGAACTATGGCTACACCTTC. It specifies CASSYGPNYGYTF.

This clone was recorded once. This chain connects TRBV7-8 to TRBJ1-5; D not resolved. V was clipped by 3 bases and J by 0 bases, with 9 bases between them. CDR1 and CDR2 from the germline V gene are SGHVS and FQNEAQ. This CDR3 contains 15 residues. In DNA form, the CDR3 reads TGTGCCAGCAGCTTTGCGGTTAATAGCAATCAGCCCCAGCATTTT. It specifies CASSFAVNSNQPQHF.

About this clone: This specimen includes other DNA sequences encoding the same CDR3. DNA for the CDR3: TGTGCCAGCAGCTTAGGACAGGGAGGCTACAATGAGCAGTTCTTC. Translating gives CASSLGQGGYNEQFF. The chain joins TRBV7-2 to TRBJ2-1; possibly TRBD1 for D (7 bases). Germline loops: CDR1 SGHTA, CDR2 FQGNSA. Trimming removed 1 base at V and 3 bases at J, with 10 bases between. This CDR3 contains 15 residues. The full variable domain, in which reference TRBV7-2 and TRBJ2-1 provide the parts outside the CDR3, is GAGVSQSPSNKVTEKGKDVELRCDPISGHTALYWYRQSLGQGLEFLIYFQGNSAPDKSGLPSDRFSAERTGGSVSTLTIQRTQQEDSAVYLCASSLGQGGYNEQFFGPGTRLTVL.

This chain uses TRBV6-5 with TRBJ1-1; no reliable D call. Trimming took 5 bases from V and 0 from J, leaving 13 bases between them. In germline, CDR1 is MNHEY, CDR2 SVGAGI. The CDR3 length is 15 residues. The CDR3 DNA is TGTGCCAGCAGTAGCCCGGCAGCGATGAACACTGAAGCTTTCTTT. Amino acids: CASSSPAAMNTEAFF.

The V gene is TRBV27, the J gene TRBJ2-3; 9 nucleotides align to TRBD2. V lost 3 bases, J lost 5 bases, and 6 bases stayed unmatched. This CDR3 has 15 amino acids. The germline gives CDR1 MNHEY, CDR2 SMNVEV (reference sequence). The CDR3 DNA is TGTGCCAGCAGTTTGCCGGGACTAGCTCAAGATACGCAGTATTTT. Its translation is CASSLPGLAQDTQYF.